This entry lists 9 T cell receptor beta chains sequenced from one sample in a study of PD-L1 blockade in urothelial cancer. The time point was: peripheral blood 6 weeks after treatment start. Only in-frame clones appear in the TCRdb table, and some are missing; sequencing was by immunoSEQ multiplex PCR. The data contain tens of thousands of clones, roughly nine tenths of them singletons. Source: PBMCs, taken around atezolizumab (anti-PD-L1) treatment. The receptors originated from a man between 65 and 85 years old with urothelial cancer.

The rearrangement uses TRBV12-5 and TRBJ2-7, with D perhaps TRBD2 (5 bases). The CDR3 covers 16 residues. The germline V gene has CDR1 LGHNT and CDR2 FRNRAP. V lost 5 bases, J lost 0 bases, and 17 bases lay in between. DNA for the CDR3: TGTGCTAGTGGTCCATGGGAACAGCGGAGCTCCTACGAGCAGTACTTC. Amino acid sequence: CASGPWEQRSSYEQYF.

The rearrangement uses TRBV5-4 and TRBJ2-3, with unresolved D. V was clipped by 0 bases and J by 0 bases, with 8 bases between them. The CDR3 covers 15 residues. Germline lookup yields CDR1 SGHNT and CDR2 YYREEE (reference sequence). The CDR3 here is CASSLDLSSTDTQYF. The CDR3 coding sequence is TGTGCCAGCAGCTTGGATTTATCTAGCACAGATACGCAGTATTTT.

The rearrangement joins TRBV27 to TRBJ2-5, with 9 bases fitting TRBD2. In germline, CDR1 is MNHEY, CDR2 SMNVEV (reference sequence). The CDR3 is 15 amino acids. V gave up 6 bases and J gave up 5 bases; unmatched junction bases: 10. The CDR3, as DNA: TGTGCCAGCAGCCGCGGGACTAGCCAGTTCGAGACCCAGTACTTC. Translating it yields CASSRGTSQFETQYF.

The chain has TRBV4-1 and TRBJ2-7, with 8 bases aligning to TRBD1. J gave up 5 bases and V 3 bases, and 12 bases lay outside the gene matches. The germline gives CDR1 MGHRA, CDR2 YSYEKL. This CDR3 comprises 16 residues. This CDR3 reads CASSHAPQGAINEQYF. For the CDR3, the DNA is TGCGCCAGCAGCCACGCGCCTCAGGGGGCTATAAACGAGCAGTACTTC.

The chain employs TRBV10-3 and TRBJ1-1, with 7 bases aligning to TRBD1. This CDR3 is built from 17 residues. CDR1 and CDR2 from the germline V gene are ENHRY and SYGVKD. The V gene end was trimmed by 6 bases and the J gene end by 0 bases; junction bases not matched to a gene: 13. The CDR3 region has the DNA TGTGCCATCAGCCCCCGACAAGGGGGCGCGATGAACACTGAAGCTTTCTTT. This sequence encodes CAISPRQGGAMNTEAFF.

This clone was recorded once. V gene TRBV6-6 combines with J gene TRBJ1-1; D may be TRBD1 (6 bases). This CDR3 has 15 amino acids. Germline V gene lookup returns CDR1 MNHNY and CDR2 SVGAGI (reference sequence). Trimming left V 6 bases short and J 2 bases short, with 16 bases between. The CDR3 DNA reads TGTGCCAGCAGACCACCGACAGGATCTAACACTGAAGCTTTCTTT. This sequence encodes CASRPPTGSNTEAFF.

V gene TRBV28 combines with J gene TRBJ1-4; D uncertain. CDR3 size: 16 residues. The ends were cut back, 3 bases at V and 3 bases at J, with 14 bases in the middle. Per the germline V gene, CDR1 is MDHEN and CDR2 is SYDVKM. DNA of the CDR3: TGTGCCAGCAGTTTCGGAGGGCGGCGACCTAATGAAAAACTGTTTTTT. Protein product: CASSFGGRRPNEKLFF.

The rearrangement uses TRBV9 and TRBJ1-3; TRBD1 agrees at 7 bases. The CDR3 is 18 residues long. Germline lookup yields CDR1 SGDLS and CDR2 YYNGEE. With V trimmed by 4 bases and J by 0 bases, 13 bases remained unmatched. CDR3 bases: TGTGCCAGCAGCCGAGCGCAAGGACAGGATGCCTCTGGAAACACCATATATTTT. Residues: CASSRAQGQDASGNTIYF. Full variable domain (remainder filled in from reference TRBV9 and TRBJ1-3): DSGVTQTPKHLITATGQRVTLRCSPRSGDLSVYWYQQSLDQGLQFLIQYYNGEERAKGNILERFSAQQFPDLHSELNLSSLELGDSALYFCASSRAQGQDASGNTIYFGEGSWLTVV.

In the case of this clone: Relative to the germline gene, one junction end is altered; a read error may explain this. Different DNA sequences within this sample yield the same CDR3. The rearrangement links TRBV4-1 to TRBJ2-1; the match to TRBD2 covers 10 bases. The CDR3 runs 18 residues. Germline V gene lookup returns CDR1 MGHRA and CDR2 YSYEKL. The CDR3, as DNA: TGCGCTAGCAGCCAAGACGAGGCTAGCGGGAGCCGCTACAATGAGCAGTTCTTC. This translates into CASSQDEASGSRYNEQFF.